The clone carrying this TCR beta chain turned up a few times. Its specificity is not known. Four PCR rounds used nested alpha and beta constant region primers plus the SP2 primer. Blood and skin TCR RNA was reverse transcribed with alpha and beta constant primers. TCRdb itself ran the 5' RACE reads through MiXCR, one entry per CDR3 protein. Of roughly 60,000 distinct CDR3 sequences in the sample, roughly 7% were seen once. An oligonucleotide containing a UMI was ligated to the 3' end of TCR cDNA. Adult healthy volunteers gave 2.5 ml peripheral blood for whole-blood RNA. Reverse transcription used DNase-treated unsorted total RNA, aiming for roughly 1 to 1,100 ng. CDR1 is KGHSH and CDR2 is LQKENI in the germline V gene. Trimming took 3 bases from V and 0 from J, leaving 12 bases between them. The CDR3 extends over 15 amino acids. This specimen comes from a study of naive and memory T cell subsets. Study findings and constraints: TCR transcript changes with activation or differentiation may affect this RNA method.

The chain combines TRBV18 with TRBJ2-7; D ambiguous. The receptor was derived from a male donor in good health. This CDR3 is CASSPRQGSSYEQYF. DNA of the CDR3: TGTGCCAGCTCACCCCGTCAAGGTAGCTCCTACGAGCAGTACTTC.